This passage covers 20 T cell receptor beta chains from one sample sequenced in a study of sequential checkpoint blockade in melanoma. TCRdb keeps only in-frame clones here, not all; method: immunoSEQ multiplex PCR. Seen here are fewer than 15,000 clones, about 56% observed once, and the top ten hold less than 30%. Treatment: randomized to nivolumab then ipilimumab (arm A) or the reverse (arm B). The input for sequencing was CD8+ T cells sorted from blood (inferred from file names), taken from a patient given nivolumab and ipilimumab in sequence. These receptors all stem from a human donor with melanoma.

This chain uses TRBV9 with TRBJ1-4; D perhaps matches TRBD1 (5 bases). Germline loops: CDR1 SGDLS, CDR2 YYNGEE. The CDR3 length is 14 residues. Trimming left V 10 bases short and J 8 bases short, with 21 bases between. The CDR3 coding sequence is TGTGCCCCGGACAACGCACCCATTTTCGAAAAACTGTTTTTT. This translates into CAPDNAPIFEKLFF.

This clone has a handful of counts. The chain uses TRBV4-2 and TRBJ1-5; 7 bases are shared with TRBD1. Germline loops: CDR1 LGHNA, CDR2 YNFKEQ. Unmatched junction bases numbered 5, after V lost 5 bases and J lost 7 bases. The CDR3 spans 13 residues. CDR3 loop: CASSDRDGQPQHF. The CDR3 region has the DNA TGTGCCAGCAGCGACAGGGACGGGCAGCCCCAGCATTTT.

Of note for this clone: An end of the junction does not agree with germline; a read error may underlie this. The chain couples TRBV4-1 to TRBJ1-2; 7 bases are a match to TRBD1. This CDR3 has 14 amino acids. CDR1 is MGHRA, CDR2 YSYEKL, per germline. CDR3 nucleotides: TGTGCCAGCAGCCAAGAGGGACAGCTTTATGGCTACACCTTC. It codes for CASSQEGQLYGYTF.

This clone came up a few times. This CDR3 reads CASSFSVAGDNEQFF. CDR3 nucleotide sequence: TGTGCCAGCAGTTTTTCGGTAGCGGGGGACAATGAGCAGTTCTTC. V gene TRBV27 combines with J gene TRBJ2-1; 9 bases are a match to TRBD2. Germline V CDR1 and CDR2: MNHEY, SMNVEV (reference sequence). The V gene end was trimmed by 3 bases and the J gene end by 5 bases; junction bases not matched to a gene: 5. This CDR3 has 15 residues.

This clone was seen a few times. The CDR3 DNA follows: TGCAGCGTTGAAGGTTTCCGGTTGAGCTCCTACAATGAGCAGTTCTTC. This codes for CSVEGFRLSSYNEQFF. The chain uses TRBV29-1 and TRBJ2-1; D unresolved. The CDR3 is made up of 16 amino acids. The V end was cut by 1 base, the J end by 0 bases, with 13 bases between. Germline-derived CDR1 and CDR2 are SQVTM and ANQGSEA.

The chain has TRBV7-9 and TRBJ1-3; D remains ambiguous. This CDR3 is built from 17 residues. Trimming removed 5 bases from V and 0 bases from J, with 17 bases in between. Looked up from germline, CDR1 is SEHNR and CDR2 is FQNEAQ (reference sequence). CDR3 DNA: TGTGCCAGCAGCGACTTTTACGGCATCGTCTCTGGAAACACCATATATTTT. Its protein is CASSDFYGIVSGNTIYF.

The chain joins TRBV7-2 to TRBJ2-7; perhaps TRBD1 as D (5 bases). Trimming removed 5 bases from V and 3 bases from J, with 11 bases in between. CDR1 is SGHTA, CDR2 FQGNSA, per germline. CDR3 length equals 13 residues. The CDR3 nucleotides are TGTGCCAGCAGCAGGCCCGACAGCTACGAGCAGTACTTC. This translates into CASSRPDSYEQYF. Full variable domain (remainder filled in from reference TRBV7-2 and TRBJ2-7): GAGVSQSPSNKVTEKGKDVELRCDPISGHTALYWYRQSLGQGLEFLIYFQGNSAPDKSGLPSDRFSAERTGGSVSTLTIQRTQQEDSAVYLCASSRPDSYEQYFGPGTRLTVT.

The V gene is TRBV5-4, the J gene TRBJ2-7, with 10 bases matching TRBD1. The CDR3 is 15 residues long. The germline V gene has CDR1 SGHNT and CDR2 YYREEE (reference sequence). J lost 4 bases, V lost 6 bases, and 10 bases had no gene match. The DNA for the CDR3 is TGTGCCAGCAACGGTCCGGGACAGGGGACATACGAGCAGTACTTC. It encodes CASNGPGQGTYEQYF. The whole variable domain, filled in from reference TRBV5-4 and TRBJ2-7, reads ETGVTQSPTHLIKTRGQQVTLRCSSQSGHNTVSWYQQALGQGPQFIFQYYREEENGRGNFPPRFSGLQFPNYSSELNVNALELDDSALYLCASNGPGQGTYEQYFGPGTRLTVT.

The chain uses TRBV6-5 and TRBJ2-3; D uncertain. Germline V gene sequence: CDR1 MNHEY, CDR2 SVGAGI. There are 12 residues in the CDR3. V lost 4 bases to trimming and J lost 6 bases, with 8 bases between them. The chain's CDR3 is CASSSGWDTQYF. The CDR3, as DNA: TGTGCCAGCAGTTCTGGCTGGGATACGCAGTATTTT.

The CDR3 protein is CASSLSGVSLGYTF. The CDR3, as DNA: TGTGCCAGCAGCTTGTCAGGCGTCTCCCTAGGCTACACCTTC. The chain joins TRBV7-9 to TRBJ1-2; D is unresolved. The length of the CDR3 is 14 residues. The V gene lost 3 bases and the J gene lost 8 bases, with 16 bases spanning the gap. Germline lookup yields CDR1 SEHNR and CDR2 FQNEAQ (reference sequence).

The V call is TRBV21-1, the J call TRBJ1-5; TRBD1, the table's D call, lacks a check against the DNA. TRBV21-1 is classified as a pseudogene. The length of the CDR3 is 18 residues. In DNA form, the CDR3 reads TGTGCCAGCAGCAATGGGGTCGGAGACAGGGGAATCAATCAGCCCCAGCATTTT. Amino acids: CASSNGVGDRGINQPQHF.

In its sample, this clone was seen a few times. The chain links TRBV9 to TRBJ2-7; TRBD2 matches at 7 bases. Germline CDR1 and CDR2: SGDLS and YYNGEE. With 2 bases clipped from V and 7 bases from J, the junction kept 12 bases outside the gene matches. CDR3 length: 15 amino acids. CDR3 coding DNA: TGTGCCAGCAGCGTGGGAGGGAGTGCTACTGGGGAGCAGTACTTC. The encoded protein is CASSVGGSATGEQYF.

The chain is built from TRBV6-5 and TRBJ2-1; a possible D gene is TRBD1 (6 bases). Germline CDR1 reads MNHEY; CDR2 reads SVGAGI. V was pared by 0 bases and J by 2 bases, with 8 bases between. The CDR3 runs to 15 residues. CDR3 in amino acids: CASSYSAGAYNEQFF. The CDR3 nucleotides are TGTGCCAGCAGTTACTCGGCAGGGGCCTACAATGAGCAGTTCTTC.

This chain joins TRBV2 and TRBJ1-1; D not resolved. Trimming took off 8 bases at V and 8 bases at J, with 18 bases between the two ends. CDR1 is SNHLY and CDR2 is FYNNEI in the germline V gene. The length of the CDR3 is 13 residues. CDR3 sequence reads: CASVRGYLREAFF. The CDR3 DNA sequence: TGTGCCAGCGTCCGGGGTTATTTAAGGGAAGCTTTCTTT.

The chain has TRBV16 and TRBJ2-7; TRBD1 agrees at 7 bases. The germline CDR1 and CDR2 sequences are KGHSY and FQNENV. V lost 0 bases, J lost 4 bases, and 9 bases stayed unmatched. The CDR3 consists of 16 residues. CDR3 in DNA: TGTGCCAGCAGCCAATCTCTGGACAGGATGATATACGAGCAGTACTTC. Translating gives CASSQSLDRMIYEQYF. The full variable domain, in which reference TRBV16 and TRBJ2-7 provide the parts outside the CDR3, is GEEVAQTPKHLVRGEGQKAKLYCAPIKGHSYVFWYQQVLKNEFKFLISFQNENVFDETGMPKERFSAKCLPNSPCSLEIQATKLEDSAVYFCASSQSLDRMIYEQYFGPGTRLTVT.

The chain carries TRBV28 and TRBJ1-2, with TRBD1 matching 8 bases. The CDR3 extends over 15 amino acids. Per germline, CDR1 MDHEN and CDR2 SYDVKM. The trim removed 3 bases at V and 5 bases at J, leaving 8 bases unmatched. CDR3 DNA sequence: TGTGCCAGCAGTTTTGGACAGGGCGGGGTTTATGGCTACACCTTC. Amino acids: CASSFGQGGVYGYTF.

This clone was observed a handful of times. The V and J genes are TRBV5-6 and TRBJ2-7; 8 bases match TRBD1. V lost 4 bases and J lost 2; bases outside the gene matches: 8. Germline CDR1 reads SGHDT; CDR2 reads YYEEEE. The CDR3 spans 15 residues. In nucleotides, the CDR3 is TGTGCCAGCAGCCCGCAGGGGGCACCCCCCTACGAGCAGTACTTC. Translation gives CASSPQGAPPYEQYF.

The gene calls are TRBV7-7 and TRBJ2-5; tentatively, D is TRBD2 (5 bases). The CDR3 extends over 15 amino acids. Per the germline V gene, CDR1 is SSHAT and CDR2 is FNYEAQ (reference sequence). The V and J ends lost 5 bases and 5 bases respectively, with 18 bases between them. The CDR3 sequence: CASSPSTSPGETQYF. In DNA form, the CDR3 reads TGTGCCAGCAGCCCATCGACTTCTCCGGGGGAGACCCAGTACTTC.

The chain uses TRBV19 and TRBJ1-1; no firm D call. Trimming left V 6 bases short and J 6 bases short, with 14 bases between. This CDR3 is 13 amino acids long. The germline V gene encodes CDR1 LNHDA and CDR2 SQIVND (reference sequence). The CDR3 is CASSPGGRPEAFF. The CDR3 DNA reads as TGTGCCAGTAGCCCTGGAGGGAGGCCTGAAGCTTTCTTT.

The rearrangement links TRBV11-2 to TRBJ1-3; D ambiguous. Germline-derived CDR1 and CDR2 are SGHAT and FQNNGV. This CDR3 region has 16 residues. The V and J ends lost 3 bases and 0 bases respectively, with 12 bases between them. CDR3 residues: CASSFYTNPSGNTIYF. The CDR3, as DNA: TGTGCCAGCAGCTTTTACACAAACCCCTCTGGAAACACCATATATTTT.